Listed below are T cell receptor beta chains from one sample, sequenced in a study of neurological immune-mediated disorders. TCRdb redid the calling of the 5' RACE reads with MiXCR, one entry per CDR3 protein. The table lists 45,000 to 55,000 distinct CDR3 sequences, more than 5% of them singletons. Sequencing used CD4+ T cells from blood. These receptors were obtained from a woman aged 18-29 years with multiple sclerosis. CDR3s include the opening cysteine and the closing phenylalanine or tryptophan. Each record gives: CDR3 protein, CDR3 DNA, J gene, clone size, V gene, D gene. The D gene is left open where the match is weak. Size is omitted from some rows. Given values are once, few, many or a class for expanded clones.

CDR3: CTTAGGYNEQFF; DNA: TGTACAACAGCGGGGGGCTACAATGAGCAGTTCTTC; J: TRBJ2-1; size: many; V: TRBV28; D: TRBD2
CDR3: CASSLTENIQYF; DNA: TGTGCCAGCAGCCTGACAGAAAACATTCAGTACTTC; J: TRBJ2-4; size: many; V: TRBV6-2/TRBV6-3; D: .
CDR3: CASSQSSEAYEQYF; DNA: TGTGCCAGCAGCCAATCCAGCGAAGCCTACGAGCAGTACTTC; J: TRBJ2-7; size: .; V: TRBV16; D: .
CDR3: CASSILQGGTEAFF; DNA: TGTGCCAGCAGTATCCTACAGGGGGGCACTGAAGCTTTCTTT; J: TRBJ1-1; size: few; V: TRBV28; D: TRBD1
CDR3: CASSLVAENTEAFF; DNA: TGTGCCAGCAGCTTAGTGGCGGAGAACACTGAAGCTTTCTTT; J: TRBJ1-1; size: many; V: TRBV7-2; D: .
CDR3: CASSQGRSGSWGETQYF; DNA: TGTGCCAGCAGCCAAGGACGGAGCGGGAGTTGGGGAGAGACCCAGTACTTC; J: TRBJ2-5; size: many; V: TRBV14; D: TRBD2
CDR3: CASTDRQGRRGPTIYEQYF; DNA: TGTGCCAGCACCGACCGACAGGGGAGAAGGGGGCCGACAATCTACGAGCAGTACTTC; J: TRBJ2-7; size: many; V: TRBV6-5; D: TRBD1
CDR3: CASSPRDRHNEQFF; DNA: TGTGCCAGCAGCCCGCGGGACAGACACAATGAGCAGTTCTTC; J: TRBJ2-1; size: many; V: TRBV21-1; D: .
CDR3: CASSYTGPRQPQHF; DNA: TGTGCCAGCAGTTACACAGGTCCCCGGCAGCCCCAGCATTTT; J: TRBJ1-5; size: many; V: TRBV6-5; D: .
CDR3: CATSDALSYNEQFF; DNA: TGTGCCACCAGTGATGCTTTATCCTACAATGAGCAGTTCTTC; J: TRBJ2-1; size: .; V: TRBV24-1; D: .
CDR3: CSVIRSDPGEQFF; DNA: TGCAGCGTGATCCGTAGCGACCCCGGTGAGCAGTTCTTC; J: TRBJ2-1; size: many; V: TRBV29-1; D: .
CDR3: CASSRDGKSTDTQYF; DNA: TGCGCCAGCAGCCGGGACGGAAAAAGCACAGATACGCAGTATTTT; J: TRBJ2-3; size: many; V: TRBV5-1; D: .
CDR3: CSAPREQPVPYEQYF; DNA: TGCAGTGCACCTCGAGAACAACCGGTCCCCTACGAGCAGTACTTC; J: TRBJ2-7; size: many; V: TRBV20-1; D: .
CDR3: CASSAIPRQGARATF; DNA: TGTGCCAGCAGCGCCATACCTCGACAGGGCGCACGAGCCACCTTC; J: TRBJ1-2; size: many; V: TRBV6-1; D: TRBD1
CDR3: CASSLTMDRGISGANVLTF; DNA: TGTGCCAGCAGCTTAACTATGGACAGGGGCATCTCTGGGGCCAACGTCCTGACTTTC; J: TRBJ2-6; size: few; V: TRBV7-9; D: TRBD1
CDR3: CSANRGTLDQPQHF; DNA: TGCAGTGCTAACAGGGGGACCCTAGATCAGCCCCAGCATTTT; J: TRBJ1-5; size: many; V: TRBV20-1; D: TRBD1